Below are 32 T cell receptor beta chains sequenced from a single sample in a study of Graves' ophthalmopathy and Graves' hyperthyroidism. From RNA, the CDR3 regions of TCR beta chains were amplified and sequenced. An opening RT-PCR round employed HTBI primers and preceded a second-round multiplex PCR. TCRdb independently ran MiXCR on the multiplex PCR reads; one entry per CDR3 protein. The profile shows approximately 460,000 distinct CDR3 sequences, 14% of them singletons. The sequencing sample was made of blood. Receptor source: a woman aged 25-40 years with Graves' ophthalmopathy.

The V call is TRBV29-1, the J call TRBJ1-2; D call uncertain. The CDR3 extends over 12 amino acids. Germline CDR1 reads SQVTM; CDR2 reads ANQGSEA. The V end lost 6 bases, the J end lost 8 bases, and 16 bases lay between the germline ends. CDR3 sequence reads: CSVYPGMGGYTF. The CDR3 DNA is TGCAGCGTCTACCCCGGGATGGGGGGCTACACCTTC.

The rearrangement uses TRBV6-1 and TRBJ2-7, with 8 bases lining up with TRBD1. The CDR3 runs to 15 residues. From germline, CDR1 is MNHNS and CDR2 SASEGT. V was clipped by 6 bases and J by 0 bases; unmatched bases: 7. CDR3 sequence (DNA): TGTGCCAGCAGAGTGGACAGGGCCCCCTCCTACGAGCAGTACTTC. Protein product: CASRVDRAPSYEQYF.

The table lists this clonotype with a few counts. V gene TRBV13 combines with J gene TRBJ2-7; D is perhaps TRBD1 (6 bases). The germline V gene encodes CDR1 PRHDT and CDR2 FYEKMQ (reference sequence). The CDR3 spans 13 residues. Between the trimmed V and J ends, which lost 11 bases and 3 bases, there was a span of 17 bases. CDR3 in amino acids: CAVTPQGHYEQYF. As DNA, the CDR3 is TGTGCCGTTACCCCACAGGGTCACTACGAGCAGTACTTC.

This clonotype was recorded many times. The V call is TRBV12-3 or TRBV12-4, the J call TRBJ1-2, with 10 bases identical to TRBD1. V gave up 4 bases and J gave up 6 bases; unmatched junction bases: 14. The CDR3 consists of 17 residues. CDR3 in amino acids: CASSSTGQGSVLDGYTF. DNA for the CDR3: TGTGCCAGCAGTTCCACGGGACAGGGGTCCGTGTTAGATGGCTACACCTTC.

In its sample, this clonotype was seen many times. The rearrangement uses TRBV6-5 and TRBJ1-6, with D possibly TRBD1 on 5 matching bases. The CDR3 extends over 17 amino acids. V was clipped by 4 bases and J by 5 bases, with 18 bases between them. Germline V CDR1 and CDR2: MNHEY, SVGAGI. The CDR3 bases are TGTGCCAGCAGTTCCCCATCCGGGACTGACAATAATTCACCCCTCCACTTT. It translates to CASSSPSGTDNNSPLHF.

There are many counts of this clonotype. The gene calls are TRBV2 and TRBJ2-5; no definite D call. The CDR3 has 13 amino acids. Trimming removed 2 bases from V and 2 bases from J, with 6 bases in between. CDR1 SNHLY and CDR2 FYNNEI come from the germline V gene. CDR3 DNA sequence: TGTGCCAGCAGTGAATTGGAACAAGAGACCCAGTACTTC. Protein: CASSELEQETQYF. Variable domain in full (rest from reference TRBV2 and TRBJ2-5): EPEVTQTPSHQVTQMGQEVILRCVPISNHLYFYWYRQILGQKVEFLVSFYNNEISEKSEIFDDQFSVERPDGSNFTLKIRSTKLEDSAMYFCASSELEQETQYFGPGTRLLVL.

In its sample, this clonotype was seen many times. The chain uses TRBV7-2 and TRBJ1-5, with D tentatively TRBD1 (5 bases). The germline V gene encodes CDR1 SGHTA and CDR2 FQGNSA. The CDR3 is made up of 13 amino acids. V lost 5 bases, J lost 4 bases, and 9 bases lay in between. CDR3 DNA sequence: TGTGCCAGCAGCCCATGGGGGAATCAGCCCCAGCATTTT. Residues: CASSPWGNQPQHF.

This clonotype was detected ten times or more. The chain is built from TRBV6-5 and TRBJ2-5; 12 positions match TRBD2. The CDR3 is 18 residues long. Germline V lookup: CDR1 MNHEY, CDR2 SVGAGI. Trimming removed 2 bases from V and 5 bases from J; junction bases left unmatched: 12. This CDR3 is CASSYPILAGGPRETQYF. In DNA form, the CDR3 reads TGTGCCAGCAGTTACCCAATTCTAGCGGGAGGGCCGAGGGAGACCCAGTACTTC.

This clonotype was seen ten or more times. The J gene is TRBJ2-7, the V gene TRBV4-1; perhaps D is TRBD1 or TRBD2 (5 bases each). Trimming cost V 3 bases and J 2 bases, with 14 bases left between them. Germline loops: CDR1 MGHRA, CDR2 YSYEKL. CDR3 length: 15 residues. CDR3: CASSHRGTVPYEQYF. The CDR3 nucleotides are TGCGCCAGCAGCCACCGAGGGACGGTTCCCTACGAGCAGTACTTC.

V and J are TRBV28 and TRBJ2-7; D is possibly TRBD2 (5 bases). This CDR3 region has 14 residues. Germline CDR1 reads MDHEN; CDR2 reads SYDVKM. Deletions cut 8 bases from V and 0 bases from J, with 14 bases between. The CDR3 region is CASRRTPVSYEQYF. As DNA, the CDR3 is TGTGCCAGCCGAAGGACTCCCGTCTCCTACGAGCAGTACTTC.

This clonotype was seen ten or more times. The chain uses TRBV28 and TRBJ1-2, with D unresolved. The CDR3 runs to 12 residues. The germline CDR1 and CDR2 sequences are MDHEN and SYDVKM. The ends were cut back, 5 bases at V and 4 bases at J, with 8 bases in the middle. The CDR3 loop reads CASSTVSYGYTF. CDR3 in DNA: TGTGCCAGCAGTACAGTCTCCTATGGCTACACCTTC.

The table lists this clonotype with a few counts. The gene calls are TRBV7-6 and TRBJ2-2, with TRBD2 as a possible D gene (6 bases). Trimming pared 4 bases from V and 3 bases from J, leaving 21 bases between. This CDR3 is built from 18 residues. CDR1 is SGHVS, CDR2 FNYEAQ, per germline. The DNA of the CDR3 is TGTGCCAGCAGCTCAAGTTGGCGGGACCTCGCGGACACCGGGGAGCTGTTTTTT. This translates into CASSSSWRDLADTGELFF.

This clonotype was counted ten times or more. The CDR3 DNA reads TGTGCCAGCAGTTGGGGTTCGAAGTCCTACGAGCAGTACTTC. Protein: CASSWGSKSYEQYF. This rearrangement joins TRBV12-3 or TRBV12-4 to TRBJ2-7; D is unclear. V gave up 4 bases and J gave up 1 base, with 11 bases separating them. This CDR3 is 14 amino acids long.

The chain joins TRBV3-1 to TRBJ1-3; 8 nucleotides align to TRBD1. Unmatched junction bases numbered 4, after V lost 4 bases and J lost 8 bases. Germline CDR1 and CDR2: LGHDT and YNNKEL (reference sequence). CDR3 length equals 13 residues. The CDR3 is CASSLGQGYTIYF. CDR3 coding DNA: TGTGCCAGCAGCCTCGGACAGGGTTACACCATATATTTT.

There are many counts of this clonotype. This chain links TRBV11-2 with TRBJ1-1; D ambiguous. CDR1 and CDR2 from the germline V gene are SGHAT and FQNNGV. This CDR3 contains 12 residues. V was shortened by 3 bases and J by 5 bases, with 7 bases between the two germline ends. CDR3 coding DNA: TGTGCCAGCAGCTTTGGGGAAACTGAAGCTTTCTTT. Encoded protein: CASSFGETEAFF.

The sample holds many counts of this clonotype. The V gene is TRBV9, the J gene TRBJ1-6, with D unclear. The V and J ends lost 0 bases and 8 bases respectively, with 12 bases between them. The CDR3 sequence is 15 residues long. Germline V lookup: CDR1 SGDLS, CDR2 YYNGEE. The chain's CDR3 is CASSVDGGLDSPLHF. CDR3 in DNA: TGTGCCAGCAGCGTAGATGGAGGGCTAGATTCACCCCTCCACTTT.

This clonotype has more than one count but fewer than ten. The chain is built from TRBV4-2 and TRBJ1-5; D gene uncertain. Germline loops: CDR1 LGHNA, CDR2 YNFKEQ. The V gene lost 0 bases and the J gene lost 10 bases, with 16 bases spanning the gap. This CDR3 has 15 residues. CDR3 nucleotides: TGTGCCAGCAGCCAAGATTTGGCGGCCTGGGGACCCCAGCATTTT. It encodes CASSQDLAAWGPQHF.

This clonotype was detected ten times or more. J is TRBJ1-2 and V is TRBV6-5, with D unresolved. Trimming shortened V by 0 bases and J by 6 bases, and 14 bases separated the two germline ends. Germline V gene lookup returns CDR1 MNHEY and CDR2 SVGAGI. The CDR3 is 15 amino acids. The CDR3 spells CASSYSTGPMDGYTF. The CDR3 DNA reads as TGTGCCAGCAGTTACTCGACTGGACCGATGGATGGCTACACCTTC.

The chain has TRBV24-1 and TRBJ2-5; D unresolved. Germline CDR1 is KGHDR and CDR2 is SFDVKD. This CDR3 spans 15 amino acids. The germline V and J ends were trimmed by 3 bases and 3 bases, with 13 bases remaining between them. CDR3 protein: CATSDRRTAKETQYF. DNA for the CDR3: TGTGCCACCAGTGATCGCCGGACGGCTAAAGAGACCCAGTACTTC.

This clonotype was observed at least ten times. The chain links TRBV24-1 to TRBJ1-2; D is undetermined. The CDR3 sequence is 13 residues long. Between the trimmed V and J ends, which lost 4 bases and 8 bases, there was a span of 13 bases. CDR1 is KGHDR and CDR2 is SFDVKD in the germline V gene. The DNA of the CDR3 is TGTGCCACCAGTGACTCTCGCTGGGAGGGCTACACCTTC. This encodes CATSDSRWEGYTF.

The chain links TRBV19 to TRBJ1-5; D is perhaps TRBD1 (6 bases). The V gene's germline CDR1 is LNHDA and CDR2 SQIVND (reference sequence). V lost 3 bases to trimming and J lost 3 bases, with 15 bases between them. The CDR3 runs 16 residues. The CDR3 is CASSMWQGRTNQPQHF. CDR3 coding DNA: TGTGCCAGTAGTATGTGGCAGGGGCGTACCAATCAGCCCCAGCATTTT.

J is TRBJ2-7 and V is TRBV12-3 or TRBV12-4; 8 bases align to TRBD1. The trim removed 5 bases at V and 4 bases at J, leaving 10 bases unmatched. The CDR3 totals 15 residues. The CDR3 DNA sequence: TGTGCCAGCAGTGCCGGGACAGGTTGGCCATACGAGCAGTACTTC. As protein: CASSAGTGWPYEQYF.

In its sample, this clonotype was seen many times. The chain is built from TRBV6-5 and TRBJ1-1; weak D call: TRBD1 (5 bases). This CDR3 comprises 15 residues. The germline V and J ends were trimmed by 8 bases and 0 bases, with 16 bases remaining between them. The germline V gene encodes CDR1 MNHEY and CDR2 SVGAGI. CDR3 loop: CASLQEGMLNTEAFF. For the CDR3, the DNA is TGTGCCAGCCTCCAGGAGGGGATGTTGAACACTGAAGCTTTCTTT.

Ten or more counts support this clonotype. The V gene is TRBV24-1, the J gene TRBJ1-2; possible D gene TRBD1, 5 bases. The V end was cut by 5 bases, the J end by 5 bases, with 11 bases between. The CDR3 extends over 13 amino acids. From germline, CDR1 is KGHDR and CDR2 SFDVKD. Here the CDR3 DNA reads TGTGCCACCAGTGTCCGAGGGGATTATGGCTACACCTTC. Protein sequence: CATSVRGDYGYTF.

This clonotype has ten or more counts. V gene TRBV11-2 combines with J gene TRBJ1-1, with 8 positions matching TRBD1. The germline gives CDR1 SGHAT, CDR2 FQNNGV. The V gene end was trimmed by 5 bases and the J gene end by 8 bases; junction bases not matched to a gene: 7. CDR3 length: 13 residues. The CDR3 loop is CASSARDRPEAFF. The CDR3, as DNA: TGTGCCAGCAGCGCCAGGGACAGGCCGGAAGCTTTCTTT. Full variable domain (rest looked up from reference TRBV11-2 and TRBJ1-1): EAGVAQSPRYKIIEKRQSVAFWCNPISGHATLYWYQQILGQGPKLLIQFQNNGVVDDSQLPKDRFSAERLKGVDSTLKIQPAKLEDSAVYLCASSARDRPEAFFGQGTRLTVV.

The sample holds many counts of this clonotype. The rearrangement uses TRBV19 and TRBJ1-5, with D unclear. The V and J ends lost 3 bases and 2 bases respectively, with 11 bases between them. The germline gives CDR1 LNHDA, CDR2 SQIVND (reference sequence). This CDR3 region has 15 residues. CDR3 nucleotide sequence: TGTGCCAGTAGTATTCCTACCGTCGGCAATCAGCCCCAGCATTTT. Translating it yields CASSIPTVGNQPQHF.

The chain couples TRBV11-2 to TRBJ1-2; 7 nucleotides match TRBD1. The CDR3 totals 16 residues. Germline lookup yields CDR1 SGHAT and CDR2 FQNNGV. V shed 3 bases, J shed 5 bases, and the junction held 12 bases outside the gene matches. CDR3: CASSFDSGGARYGYTF. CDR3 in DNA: TGTGCCAGCAGCTTTGATTCAGGGGGGGCTAGATATGGCTACACCTTC.

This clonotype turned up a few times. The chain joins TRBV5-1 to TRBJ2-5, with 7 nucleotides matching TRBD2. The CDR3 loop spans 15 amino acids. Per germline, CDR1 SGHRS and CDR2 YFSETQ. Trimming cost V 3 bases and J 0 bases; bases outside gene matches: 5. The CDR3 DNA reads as TGCGCCAGCAGCTCTCCCCGGGGGGACCAAGAGACCCAGTACTTC. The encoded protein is CASSSPRGDQETQYF.

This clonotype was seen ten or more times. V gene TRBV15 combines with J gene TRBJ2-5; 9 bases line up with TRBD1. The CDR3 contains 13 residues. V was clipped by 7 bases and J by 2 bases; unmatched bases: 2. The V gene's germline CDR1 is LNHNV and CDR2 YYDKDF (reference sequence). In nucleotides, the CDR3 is TGTGCCACCAAGACAGGGGGACAAGAGACCCAGTACTTC. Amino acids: CATKTGGQETQYF.

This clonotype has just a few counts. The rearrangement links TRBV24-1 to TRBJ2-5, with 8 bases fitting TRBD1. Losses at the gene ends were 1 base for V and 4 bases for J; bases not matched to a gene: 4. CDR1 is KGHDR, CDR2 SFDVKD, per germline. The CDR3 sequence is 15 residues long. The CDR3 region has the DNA TGTGCCACCAGTGATTTCGGACAGGGAGCAGAGACCCAGTACTTC. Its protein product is CATSDFGQGAETQYF.

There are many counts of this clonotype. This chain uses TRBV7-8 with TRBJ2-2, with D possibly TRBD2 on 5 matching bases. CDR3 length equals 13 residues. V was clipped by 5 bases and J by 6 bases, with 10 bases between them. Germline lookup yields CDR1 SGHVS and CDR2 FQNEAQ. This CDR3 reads CASSPWRPGELFF. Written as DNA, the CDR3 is TGTGCCAGCAGCCCTTGGAGGCCCGGGGAGCTGTTTTTT.

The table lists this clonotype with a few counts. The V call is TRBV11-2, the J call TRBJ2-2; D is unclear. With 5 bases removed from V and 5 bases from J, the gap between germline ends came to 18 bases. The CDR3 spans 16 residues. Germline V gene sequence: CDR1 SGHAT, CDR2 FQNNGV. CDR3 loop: CASSRPTGRVTGELFF. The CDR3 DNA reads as TGTGCCAGCAGCCGCCCCACTGGAAGGGTGACCGGGGAGCTGTTTTTT.